A selection of T cell receptor beta chains follows, all from one sample in a study of molecular identifiers for immune sequencing clone quantification. TCRdb fed the PCR reads into MiXCR, producing one record per CDR3 protein. Of approximately 590,000 distinct CDR3 sequences listed, roughly 25% are singletons. Sequencing was carried out using naive CD8+ T cells from blood, with Jurkat cell RNA spiked in. These receptors all come from a human donor in good health. Some libraries in this study had Jurkat cell RNA spiked in. Both conserved end residues are part of each CDR3. Each record gives: J gene, V gene, CDR3 length, D gene, clone size, CDR3 DNA, CDR3 protein. A D gene is named only where the DNA matches it firmly. Clone size appears in some rows only: once, few, many, or a class for an expanded clone.

J gene: TRBJ1-5; V gene: TRBV20-1; CDR3 length: 17; D gene: TRBD1; clone size: -; CDR3 DNA: TGCAGTGCTAGAGATGGGGACAGGGCTTATAGCAATCAGCCCCAGCATTTT; CDR3 protein: CSARDGDRAYSNQPQHF
J gene: TRBJ1-2; V gene: TRBV6-6; CDR3 length: 19; D gene: -; clone size: many; CDR3 DNA: TGTGCCAGCAGTTACTCGACTAGTTATACCGAACCTTTTAACTATGGCTACACCTTC; CDR3 protein: CASSYSTSYTEPFNYGYTF
J gene: TRBJ2-2; V gene: TRBV12-3/TRBV12-4; CDR3 length: 13; D gene: -; clone size: -; CDR3 DNA: TGTGCCAGCAAAGGGGCGCGCGTCGGGGAGCTGTTTTTT; CDR3 protein: CASKGARVGELFF
J gene: TRBJ2-7; V gene: TRBV30; CDR3 length: 14; D gene: -; clone size: few; CDR3 DNA: TGTGCCTGGAGTGAAGGGGGGGGCTCCTACGAGCAGTACTTC; CDR3 protein: CAWSEGGGSYEQYF
J gene: TRBJ2-3; V gene: TRBV21-1; CDR3 length: 21; D gene: -; clone size: few; CDR3 DNA: TGTGCCAGCATTGCTAGCGGGGGGAATACAAAACGTTTTTCTAGCACAGATACGCAGTATTTT; CDR3 protein: CASIASGGNTKRFSSTDTQYF
J gene: TRBJ1-1; V gene: TRBV6-1; CDR3 length: 14; D gene: TRBD1; clone size: -; CDR3 DNA: TGTGCCAGCAGTTATGGACAGGTGGACCCTGAAGCTTTCTTT; CDR3 protein: CASSYGQVDPEAFF
J gene: TRBJ2-7; V gene: TRBV7-9; CDR3 length: 13; D gene: -; clone size: -; CDR3 DNA: TGTGCCAGCAGCTTATCGGAGCCCCACGAGCAGTACTTC; CDR3 protein: CASSLSEPHEQYF
J gene: TRBJ1-5; V gene: TRBV19; CDR3 length: 13; D gene: -; clone size: -; CDR3 DNA: TGTGCCAGTAGTCTCGGGACTCATCAGCCCCCGCATTTT; CDR3 protein: CASSLGTHQPPHF
J gene: TRBJ1-1; V gene: TRBV7-9; CDR3 length: 11; D gene: -; clone size: -; CDR3 DNA: TGTGCCAGCAAGAGGACGGGTGAAGCTTTCTTT; CDR3 protein: CASKRTGEAFF
J gene: TRBJ2-1; V gene: TRBV7-9; CDR3 length: 15; D gene: TRBD2; clone size: few; CDR3 DNA: TGTGCCAGCAGCTTCGAGGGAGGGCCTGGAAATGAGCAGTTCTTC; CDR3 protein: CASSFEGGPGNEQFF
J gene: TRBJ2-7; V gene: TRBV7-9; CDR3 length: 15; D gene: -; clone size: few; CDR3 DNA: TGTGCCAGCAGCCCCTGGGGGGACGGCTCCTACGAGCAGTACTTC; CDR3 protein: CASSPWGDGSYEQYF
J gene: TRBJ2-1; V gene: TRBV7-2; CDR3 length: 15; D gene: TRBD2; clone size: -; CDR3 DNA: TGTGCCAGCAGCTTACCCGGACTAGCGGGGGAGGAGCAGTTCTTC; CDR3 protein: CASSLPGLAGEEQFF
J gene: TRBJ1-1; V gene: TRBV9; CDR3 length: 12; D gene: -; clone size: -; CDR3 DNA: TGTGCCAGCAGCGGCCACAGGACTGAAGCTTTCTTT; CDR3 protein: CASSGHRTEAFF
J gene: TRBJ1-1; V gene: TRBV7-2; CDR3 length: 15; D gene: TRBD1; clone size: few; CDR3 DNA: TGTGCCAGCAGCTTTTCTAGGACAGGTAACACTGAAGCTTTCTTT; CDR3 protein: CASSFSRTGNTEAFF
J gene: TRBJ2-4; V gene: TRBV4-1; CDR3 length: 15; D gene: -; clone size: many; CDR3 DNA: TGCGCCAGCAGCCACCTGACAGCAGCCAAAAACATTCAGTACTTC; CDR3 protein: CASSHLTAAKNIQYF
J gene: TRBJ2-1; V gene: TRBV5-1; CDR3 length: 15; D gene: TRBD1; clone size: few; CDR3 DNA: TGCGCCAGCAGCTCCGGGACAGGGGGCGGGATTGAGCAGTTCTTC; CDR3 protein: CASSSGTGGGIEQFF
J gene: TRBJ2-3; V gene: TRBV27; CDR3 length: 16; D gene: TRBD2; clone size: -; CDR3 DNA: TGTGCCAGCGGTCTCCTCGTCAGCGGGGGCCCAGATACGCAGTATTTT; CDR3 protein: CASGLLVSGGPDTQYF
J gene: TRBJ1-4; V gene: TRBV5-5; CDR3 length: 16; D gene: -; clone size: many; CDR3 DNA: TGTGCCAGCAGCTCCGATAAACTACAGGGCGACGAAAAACTGTTTTTT; CDR3 protein: CASSSDKLQGDEKLFF
J gene: TRBJ2-5; V gene: TRBV11-2; CDR3 length: 14; D gene: -; clone size: many; CDR3 DNA: TGTGCCAGCAGTTTATGGGCGGGCCAAGAGACCCAGTACTTC; CDR3 protein: CASSLWAGQETQYF
J gene: TRBJ1-5; V gene: TRBV6-2/TRBV6-3; CDR3 length: 15; D gene: -; clone size: many; CDR3 DNA: TGTGCCAGCAGTTACTCGATTGCAGGGAGCCAGCCCCAGCATTTT; CDR3 protein: CASSYSIAGSQPQHF
J gene: TRBJ2-3; V gene: TRBV27; CDR3 length: 15; D gene: -; clone size: many; CDR3 DNA: TGTGCCAGCAGTTTAGGGCAGTCAAATACAGATACGCAGTATTTT; CDR3 protein: CASSLGQSNTDTQYF
J gene: TRBJ1-1; V gene: TRBV20-1; CDR3 length: 12; D gene: -; clone size: -; CDR3 DNA: TGCAGTGCTCCACGGGGGGAAACTGAAGCTTTCTTT; CDR3 protein: CSAPRGETEAFF
J gene: TRBJ2-1; V gene: TRBV12-3/TRBV12-4; CDR3 length: 17; D gene: TRBD2; clone size: -; CDR3 DNA: TGTGCCAGCAGTTTAGGCGGGGGAGGCCCTCCCTACAATGAGCAGTTCTTC; CDR3 protein: CASSLGGGGPPYNEQFF
J gene: TRBJ1-5; V gene: TRBV27; CDR3 length: 14; D gene: -; clone size: few; CDR3 DNA: TGTGCCAGCAGTTTAGGGGGGGCGGATCAGCCCCAGCATTTT; CDR3 protein: CASSLGGADQPQHF
J gene: TRBJ1-2; V gene: TRBV7-8; CDR3 length: 15; D gene: TRBD1; clone size: -; CDR3 DNA: TGTGCCAGCAGCGACCGGGACAGCGGATACTATGGCTACACCTTC; CDR3 protein: CASSDRDSGYYGYTF
J gene: TRBJ2-5; V gene: TRBV4-3; CDR3 length: 15; D gene: -; clone size: few; CDR3 DNA: TGCGCCAGCAGCCAAGATTTTTCCCCCCAAGAGACCCAGTACTTC; CDR3 protein: CASSQDFSPQETQYF
J gene: TRBJ1-1; V gene: TRBV15; CDR3 length: 15; D gene: -; clone size: -; CDR3 DNA: TGTGCCACCAGCAGAGATCCGCCGGGGGGCACTGAAGCTTTCTTT; CDR3 protein: CATSRDPPGGTEAFF
J gene: TRBJ1-2; V gene: TRBV6-6; CDR3 length: 14; D gene: -; clone size: -; CDR3 DNA: TGTGCCAGCAGTTACTCTGAGGGGGATCAGGGCTACACCTTC; CDR3 protein: CASSYSEGDQGYTF
J gene: TRBJ2-3; V gene: TRBV6-5; CDR3 length: 13; D gene: TRBD1; clone size: many; CDR3 DNA: TGTGCCAGCGCTGGACAGGGCACAGATACGCAGTATTTT; CDR3 protein: CASAGQGTDTQYF
J gene: TRBJ1-1; V gene: TRBV30; CDR3 length: 13; D gene: -; clone size: few; CDR3 DNA: TGTGCCTGGAAGGCGGGGGTTAACACTGAAGCTTTCTTT; CDR3 protein: CAWKAGVNTEAFF
J gene: TRBJ1-6; V gene: TRBV19; CDR3 length: 14; D gene: -; clone size: -; CDR3 DNA: TGTGCCAGCATCGCGGGTCCGCCCAATTCACCCCTCCACTTT; CDR3 protein: CASIAGPPNSPLHF
J gene: TRBJ2-1; V gene: TRBV7-9; CDR3 length: 15; D gene: TRBD2; clone size: many; CDR3 DNA: TGTGCCAGCAGACCTAGCGGGGGAAGGATGAATGAGCAGTTCTTC; CDR3 protein: CASRPSGGRMNEQFF
J gene: TRBJ2-5; V gene: TRBV6-2/TRBV6-3; CDR3 length: 14; D gene: -; clone size: many; CDR3 DNA: TGTGCCAGCAGTGCAGACATGTACCAAGAGACCCAGTACTTC; CDR3 protein: CASSADMYQETQYF
J gene: TRBJ2-7; V gene: TRBV9; CDR3 length: 14; D gene: -; clone size: many; CDR3 DNA: TGTGCCAGCTCCGGAACCCTCTCGGGGTACGAGCAGTACTTC; CDR3 protein: CASSGTLSGYEQYF
J gene: TRBJ2-5; V gene: TRBV19; CDR3 length: 13; D gene: -; clone size: few; CDR3 DNA: TGTGCCAGTAGTACGCTGACTTGGGAGACCCAGTACTTC; CDR3 protein: CASSTLTWETQYF
J gene: TRBJ1-6; V gene: TRBV9; CDR3 length: 12; D gene: -; clone size: many; CDR3 DNA: TGTGCCAGCAGCGTAGGGGGTTCACCCCTCCACTTT; CDR3 protein: CASSVGGSPLHF
J gene: TRBJ1-4; V gene: TRBV28; CDR3 length: 17; D gene: -; clone size: few; CDR3 DNA: TGTGCCAGCACCATTCAGTTAGTAGGGAGAACTAATGAAAAACTGTTTTTT; CDR3 protein: CASTIQLVGRTNEKLFF
J gene: TRBJ2-5; V gene: TRBV24-1; CDR3 length: 13; D gene: -; clone size: -; CDR3 DNA: TGTGCCACCAGTGGTTTTGGCGGGGAGACCCAGTACTTC; CDR3 protein: CATSGFGGETQYF
J gene: TRBJ2-7; V gene: TRBV27; CDR3 length: 15; D gene: -; clone size: few; CDR3 DNA: TGTGCCAGCAGTTTTGTGGTAGGGGGTCCCTACGAGCAGTACTTC; CDR3 protein: CASSFVVGGPYEQYF
J gene: TRBJ2-1; V gene: TRBV28; CDR3 length: 17; D gene: TRBD2; clone size: many; CDR3 DNA: TGTGCCAGCAGTTTAGGGACTCTAGCGGTTCCGCCCGATGAGCAGTTCTTC; CDR3 protein: CASSLGTLAVPPDEQFF
J gene: TRBJ2-7; V gene: TRBV20-1; CDR3 length: 13; D gene: -; clone size: many; CDR3 DNA: TGCAGTGCTAGACTAGCGACCTCCTACGAGCAGTACTTC; CDR3 protein: CSARLATSYEQYF
J gene: TRBJ2-7; V gene: TRBV4-2; CDR3 length: 18; D gene: -; clone size: -; CDR3 DNA: TGTGCCAGCAGCCAAGACCCGGCAACCGGGACGGGAACCTACGAGCAGTACTTC; CDR3 protein: CASSQDPATGTGTYEQYF
J gene: TRBJ1-5; V gene: TRBV12-3/TRBV12-4; CDR3 length: 15; D gene: TRBD1; clone size: -; CDR3 DNA: TGTGCCAGCAGCCCCGGGACAGGGGGCGTTCAGCCCCAGCATTTT; CDR3 protein: CASSPGTGGVQPQHF
J gene: TRBJ2-1; V gene: TRBV11-2; CDR3 length: 15; D gene: -; clone size: few; CDR3 DNA: TGTGCCAGCAGCTTAGGGTTCGGGGCCTACAATGAGCAGTTCTTC; CDR3 protein: CASSLGFGAYNEQFF
J gene: TRBJ2-3; V gene: TRBV4-1; CDR3 length: 15; D gene: -; clone size: many; CDR3 DNA: TGCGCCAGCAGCCCTTACAGGGCCTTCACAGATACGCAGTATTTT; CDR3 protein: CASSPYRAFTDTQYF
J gene: TRBJ2-1; V gene: TRBV30; CDR3 length: 14; D gene: -; clone size: -; CDR3 DNA: TGTGCCTGGAGTGTACTCAGCTCCTACAATGAGCAGTTCTTC; CDR3 protein: CAWSVLSSYNEQFF
J gene: TRBJ2-1; V gene: TRBV12-3/TRBV12-4; CDR3 length: 12; D gene: -; clone size: many; CDR3 DNA: TGTGCCAGCAGTGAAGGGGGAAATGAGCAGTTCTTC; CDR3 protein: CASSEGGNEQFF
J gene: TRBJ2-3; V gene: TRBV5-6; CDR3 length: 18; D gene: TRBD2; clone size: -; CDR3 DNA: TGTGCCAGCAGTTATGGGACTAGCGGGGGCCTGAGCACAGATACGCAGTATTTT; CDR3 protein: CASSYGTSGGLSTDTQYF
J gene: TRBJ2-3; V gene: TRBV27; CDR3 length: 16; D gene: -; clone size: -; CDR3 DNA: TGTGCCAGCAGTTTATTTATCTCCGCTTCCACAGATACGCAGTATTTT; CDR3 protein: CASSLFISASTDTQYF
J gene: TRBJ2-5; V gene: TRBV19; CDR3 length: 16; D gene: TRBD2; clone size: -; CDR3 DNA: TGTGCCAGTAGTCCCGAGACTAGCGGGCGGCCAGAGCCCCAGTACTTT; CDR3 protein: CASSPETSGRPEPQYF
J gene: TRBJ1-1; V gene: TRBV9; CDR3 length: 14; D gene: -; clone size: few; CDR3 DNA: TGTGCCAGCAGCGCCAGGGGTCCTAACACTGAAGCTTTCTTT; CDR3 protein: CASSARGPNTEAFF
J gene: TRBJ2-7; V gene: TRBV20-1; CDR3 length: 16; D gene: -; clone size: -; CDR3 DNA: TGCAGTGCTAATTTGGGAGGTATATTATTCTCCTACGAGCAGTACTTC; CDR3 protein: CSANLGGILFSYEQYF
J gene: TRBJ2-7; V gene: TRBV30; CDR3 length: 15; D gene: TRBD2; clone size: many; CDR3 DNA: TGTGCCTGGAGTCTGGGACTACTGAGCTCCTACGAGCAGTACTTC; CDR3 protein: CAWSLGLLSSYEQYF
J gene: TRBJ1-3; V gene: TRBV5-1; CDR3 length: 15; D gene: TRBD1; clone size: -; CDR3 DNA: TGCGCCAGCAGCTTGGACAGGGGAATTGGAAACACCATATATTTT; CDR3 protein: CASSLDRGIGNTIYF
J gene: TRBJ1-2; V gene: TRBV7-2; CDR3 length: 14; D gene: -; clone size: -; CDR3 DNA: TGTGCCAGCAGCTTTGACTGGGGAATCTATGGCTACACCTTC; CDR3 protein: CASSFDWGIYGYTF